This T cell receptor (beta chain) was profiled in a study of blood T cell repertoires in COVID-19. TCRdb's table, derived via immunoSEQ multiplex PCR, lists solely in-frame clones and lacks some. The repertoire holds about 220,000 clones, with around 90% as singletons. V lost 3 bases and J 6 bases, leaving 6 bases between the germline ends. The CDR3 loop spans 11 amino acids. Per germline, CDR1 SGDLS and CDR2 YYNGEE. The TCR was taken from a man aged 25-40 years who had been exposed to COVID-19. The V and J genes are TRBV9 and TRBJ1-1; D not certain. Sequenced input: PBMCs or T cells enriched from blood (not recorded which). The CDR3 sequence is CASSGGSEAFF. In DNA form, the CDR3 reads TGTGCCAGCAGCGGAGGTTCTGAAGCTTTCTTT.